Here is one T cell receptor (beta chain) with its context. These data originate in a study of blood T cell repertoires in COVID-19. Overall study: Samples of COVID-19 (acute and convalescent) were obtained from the United States, Italy and Spain. Sources were T cells, B-cell-depleted T cells, or PBMCs; the material itself was cDNA or gDNA.

Under the authors' procedure: Estimated nucleated cell counts came from reference gene primer amplification. Only in-frame clones appear in the TCRdb table, and some are missing; sequencing was by immunoSEQ multiplex PCR. V, J and clone size are taken as reported in that table, and D and trimming were inferred from the DNA itself. The sample consists of approximately 350,000 clones, under 95% of them appearing once. Material for sequencing was peripheral blood. The clonotype comes from a young woman who had recovered from COVID-19.

The CDR3 sequence is CASSPGLGNTEAFF. In DNA form, the CDR3 reads TGTGCCAGCTCACCGGGGCTGGGGAACACTGAAGCTTTCTTT. The V and J genes are TRBV18 and TRBJ1-1; D possibly corresponds to TRBD1 (5 bases). The CDR3 sequence is 14 residues long. Germline V lookup: CDR1 KGHSH, CDR2 LQKENI. Trimming shortened V by 3 bases and J by 1 base, and 9 bases separated the two germline ends.